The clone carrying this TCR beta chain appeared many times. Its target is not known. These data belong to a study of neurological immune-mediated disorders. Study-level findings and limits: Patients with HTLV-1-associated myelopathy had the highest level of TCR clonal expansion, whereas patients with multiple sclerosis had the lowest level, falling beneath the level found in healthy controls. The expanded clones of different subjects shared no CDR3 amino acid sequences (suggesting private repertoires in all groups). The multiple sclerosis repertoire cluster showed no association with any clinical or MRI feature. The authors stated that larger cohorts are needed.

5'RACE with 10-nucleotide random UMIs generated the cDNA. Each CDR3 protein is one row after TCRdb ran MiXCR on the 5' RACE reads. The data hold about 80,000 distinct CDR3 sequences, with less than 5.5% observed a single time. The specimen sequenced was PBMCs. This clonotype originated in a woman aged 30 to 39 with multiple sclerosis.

This CDR3 reads CASSSGGGEGNQPQHF. CDR3 DNA: TGTGCCAGCAGTTCCGGCGGGGGGGAAGGAAATCAGCCCCAGCATTTT. The chain couples TRBV27 to TRBJ1-5, with D possibly matching TRBD1 (5 bases). V gave up 4 bases and J gave up 4 bases, with 17 bases separating them. The germline CDR1 and CDR2 sequences are MNHEY and SMNVEV (reference sequence). The CDR3 contains 16 residues.